This T cell receptor (beta chain) was captured by sequencing in a study of blood T cell repertoires in COVID-19. Study-level background: Samples of COVID-19 (acute and convalescent) were obtained from the United States, Italy and Spain. PBMCs, B-cell-depleted T cells, or T cells provided the cDNA or gDNA that made up the material.

Authors' processing steps: Researchers report that nucleated cell counts were estimated from reference gene primer amplification. Repertoires were generated with immunoSEQ multiplex PCR, while TCRdb's copy carries only in-frame clones and drops some. Clone size and V and J calls were adopted from that table, with D and trimming inferred from the DNA. In the table there are 150,000 to 200,000 clones, 70% to 90% of which are singletons. Germline V gene sequence: CDR1 KGHSH, CDR2 LQKENI. Deletions cut 2 bases from V and 0 bases from J, with 14 bases between. CDR3 size: 17 residues. This chain uses TRBV18 with TRBJ1-5; D perhaps matches TRBD1 (5 bases). The material sequenced was peripheral blood. This clonotype was sampled from a man aged 18 to 29 who had recovered from COVID-19. CDR3 sequence: CASSPMRGPGSNQPQHF. CDR3 nucleotide sequence: TGTGCCAGCTCACCAATGCGGGGCCCGGGTAGCAATCAGCCCCAGCATTTT.